This TCR beta chain derives from a study of spatial heterogeneity in lung cancer. Study-wide findings and caveats: Resection blood, more than follow-up blood, showed ubiquitous expanded tumor TCRs.

This clonotype was detected ten times or more. Its antigen is unknown. This sample's time point: sample taken at primary tumor resection. In each case, whole RNA from tumor, nontumor lung or frozen PBMC was sequenced unsorted. Trimming pared 3 bases from V and 0 bases from J, leaving 10 bases between. Germline V CDR1 and CDR2: SQVTM, ANQGSEA. The CDR3 loop spans 14 amino acids. The study tagged each TCR cDNA molecule with a unique molecular identifier. TCRdb re-called the 5' RACE reads through MiXCR, storing one row per CDR3 protein. The sample lists tens of thousands of distinct CDR3 sequences; roughly 12% were seen once.

V usage is TRBV29-1 and J usage is TRBJ2-3; D is undetermined. The sequence was collected from a female donor with early-stage non-small cell lung cancer. Source: PBMCs, taken at surgery. The CDR3 sequence: CSVDLDLSTDTQYF. The CDR3 DNA sequence: TGCAGCGTTGATTTAGACCTTAGCACAGATACGCAGTATTTT.